The 2 T cell receptor beta chains reported below all come from one sample, sequenced in a study of T cell responses to AZD1222 COVID-19 vaccine. Clones were read by immunoSEQ multiplex PCR, and TCRdb kept only the in-frame ones, dropping some. Of 130,000 to 150,000 clones detected, around 90% appear once; the ten largest clones hold 4% to 6%. Sequencing used peripheral blood, obtained on day 0 of AZD1222 vaccination. The receptors were sampled from an adult in good health.

The rearrangement uses TRBV7-8 and TRBJ2-5; a possible D gene is TRBD2 (6 bases). This CDR3 is built from 15 residues. The V end was cut by 5 bases, the J end by 3 bases, with 16 bases between. Per the germline V gene, CDR1 is SGHVS and CDR2 is FQNEAQ. The CDR3: CASSRRELEEETQYF. CDR3 coding DNA: TGTGCCAGCAGCCGCCGGGAGCTAGAGGAAGAGACCCAGTACTTC.

The chain employs TRBV6-5 and TRBJ1-4; TRBD1 is a possible D gene (5 bases). CDR3 length: 15 amino acids. Trimming took off 6 bases at V and 7 bases at J, with 18 bases between the two ends. Germline V gene lookup returns CDR1 MNHEY and CDR2 SVGAGI. This CDR3 is CASSPSGAAGEKLFF. As DNA, the CDR3 is TGTGCCAGCAGCCCCTCCGGGGCGGCAGGTGAAAAACTGTTTTTT.